The clone carrying this TCR beta chain qualifies as medium-sized. The assay was immunoSEQ multiplex PCR, and TCRdb's table has in-frame clones only and misses some. This repertoire shows about 21,000 clones, about 80% found once; its top ten account for about 28%. Peripheral blood came from all dose cohorts at three timepoints. This specimen comes from a study of OX40 agonist ivuxolimab in advanced cancers. In germline, CDR1 is PRHDT, CDR2 FYEKMQ (reference sequence). The CDR3 is made up of 17 amino acids. The J segment lost 1 base and the V segment lost 4 bases, leaving 11 bases of the junction unmatched.

The source of this sequence is an adult with an advanced solid tumor such as melanoma, head and neck, liver or kidney cancer. This chain connects TRBV13 to TRBJ1-1, with 8 bases matching TRBD1. Source: CD4+ or CD8+ T cells sorted from blood, taken in a trial of the OX40 agonist ivuxolimab. CDR3 protein: CASSSLRSGTGNTEAFF. DNA for the CDR3: TGTGCCAGCAGCTCATTACGATCCGGGACAGGGAACACTGAAGCTTTCTTT.